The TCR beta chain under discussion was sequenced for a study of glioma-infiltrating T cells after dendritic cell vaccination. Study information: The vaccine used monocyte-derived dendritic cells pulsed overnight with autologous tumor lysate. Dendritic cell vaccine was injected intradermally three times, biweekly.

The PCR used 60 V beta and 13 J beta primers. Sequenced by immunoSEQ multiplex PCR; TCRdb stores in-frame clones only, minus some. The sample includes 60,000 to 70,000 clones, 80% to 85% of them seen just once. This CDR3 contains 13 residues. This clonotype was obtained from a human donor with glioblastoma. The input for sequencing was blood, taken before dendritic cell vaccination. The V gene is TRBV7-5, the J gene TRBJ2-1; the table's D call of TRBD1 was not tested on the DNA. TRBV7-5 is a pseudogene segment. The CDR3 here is CAQHGTGGNEQFF. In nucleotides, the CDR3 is TGTGCCCAGCATGGGACAGGGGGCAATGAGCAGTTCTTC.